This record looks at one TCR beta chain sequence and its context. Antigen unknown. These data are taken from a study of cytomegalovirus exposure and HLA in healthy donors. Study-wide findings and caveats: Reports showed the classifier diagnosing cytomegalovirus status with high specificity and sensitivity. Trimming of TCR beta V- and J-genes showed a link, identified in a later analysis, to a missense DCLRE1C variant.

The junction had 12 bases not matched to a gene; V was cut back by 7 bases and J by 6 bases. The V gene's germline CDR1 is MDHEN and CDR2 SYDVKM. The CDR3 totals 15 residues. The primer mix had 60 Vbeta and 13 Jbeta primers. Sequencing was performed with immunoSEQ multiplex PCR; in TCRdb, only in-frame clones are kept and a portion is missing. The sample records about 140,000 clones, just under 85% being singletons. The TCR comes from a man aged 30 to 39 in good health and CMV-seropositive. The source material was PBMCs. The chain recombines TRBV28 with TRBJ1-5, with 7 bases fitting TRBD1. The CDR3 coding sequence is TGTGCCAGCACTTCGCCCGAGGGGGCCGGTCAGCCCCAGCATTTT. Translating it yields CASTSPEGAGQPQHF.